This T cell receptor beta chain came from a study of T-cell reconstitution after alpha-beta-depleted transplantation in children. CDR1 LGHDT and CDR2 YNNKEL come from the germline V gene (reference sequence). This CDR3 contains 13 residues. The V and J ends lost 0 bases and 5 bases respectively, with 5 bases between them. Unique molecular identifiers were incorporated when the TCRbeta library was constructed. TCRdb re-called the PCR reads with MiXCR, one entry per CDR3 protein. This sample has over 100,000 distinct CDR3 sequences, with 10% found just once. This clonotype originated in a boy younger than 10 with acute lymphoblastic leukemia, due to receive a stem cell transplant. This chain links TRBV3-1 with TRBJ2-1; D remains ambiguous. The sequences come from PBMCs, collected before TCRalphabeta/CD19-depleted stem cell transplant. CDR3 sequence reads: CASSQEMDNEQFF. The CDR3 region has the DNA TGTGCCAGCAGCCAAGAAATGGACAATGAGCAGTTCTTC.